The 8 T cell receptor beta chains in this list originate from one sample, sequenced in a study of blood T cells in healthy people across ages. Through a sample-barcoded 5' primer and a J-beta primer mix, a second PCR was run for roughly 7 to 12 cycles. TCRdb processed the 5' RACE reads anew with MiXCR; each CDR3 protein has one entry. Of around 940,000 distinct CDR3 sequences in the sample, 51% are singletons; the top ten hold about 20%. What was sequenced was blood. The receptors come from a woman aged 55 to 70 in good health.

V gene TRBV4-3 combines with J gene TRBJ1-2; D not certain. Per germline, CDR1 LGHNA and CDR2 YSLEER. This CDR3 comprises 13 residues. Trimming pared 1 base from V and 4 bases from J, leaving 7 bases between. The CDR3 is CASSQVSSYGYTF. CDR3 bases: TGCGCCAGCAGCCAAGTATCCAGCTATGGCTACACCTTC.

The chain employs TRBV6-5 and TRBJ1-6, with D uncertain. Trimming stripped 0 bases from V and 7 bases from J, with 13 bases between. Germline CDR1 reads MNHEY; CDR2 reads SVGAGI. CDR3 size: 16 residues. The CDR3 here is CASSYSLVPGNSPLHF. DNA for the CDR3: TGTGCCAGCAGTTACTCCCTGGTCCCGGGGAATTCACCCCTCCACTTT.

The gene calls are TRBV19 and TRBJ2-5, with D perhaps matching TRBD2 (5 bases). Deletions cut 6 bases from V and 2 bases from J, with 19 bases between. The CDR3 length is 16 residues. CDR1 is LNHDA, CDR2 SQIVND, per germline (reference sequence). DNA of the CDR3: TGTGCCAGTAGACGTTCGGGGTTGGGTTTTCAAGAGACCCAGTACTTC. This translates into CASRRSGLGFQETQYF.

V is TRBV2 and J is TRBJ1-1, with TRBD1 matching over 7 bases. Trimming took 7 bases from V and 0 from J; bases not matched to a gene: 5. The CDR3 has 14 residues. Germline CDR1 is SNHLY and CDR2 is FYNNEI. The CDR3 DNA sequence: TGTGCCAGCAATTACAGGGGTATGAACACTGAAGCTTTCTTT. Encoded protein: CASNYRGMNTEAFF.

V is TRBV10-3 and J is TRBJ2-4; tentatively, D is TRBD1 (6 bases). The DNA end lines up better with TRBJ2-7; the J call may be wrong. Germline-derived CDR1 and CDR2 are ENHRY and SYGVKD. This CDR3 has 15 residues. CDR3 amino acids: CAISDGDTLTYEQYF. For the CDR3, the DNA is TGTGCCATCAGTGATGGGGACACCCTAACCTACGAGCAGTACTTC.

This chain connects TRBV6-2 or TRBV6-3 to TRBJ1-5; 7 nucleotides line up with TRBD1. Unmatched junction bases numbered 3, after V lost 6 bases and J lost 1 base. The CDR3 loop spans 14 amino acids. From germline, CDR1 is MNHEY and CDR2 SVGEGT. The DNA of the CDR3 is TGTGCCAGCAGGCCGACAGGGAGCAATCAGCCCCAGCATTTT. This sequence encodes CASRPTGSNQPQHF.

CDR3 bases: TGTGCCAGCAGTCTGTGGGGGGCATCCTACAATGAGCAGTTCTTC. As protein: CASSLWGASYNEQFF. The rearrangement links TRBV28 to TRBJ2-1; either TRBD1 or TRBD2 may supply D (6 bases each). The CDR3 totals 15 residues. Trimming removed 5 bases at V and 1 base at J, with 12 bases between. CDR1 MDHEN and CDR2 SYDVKM come from the germline V gene.

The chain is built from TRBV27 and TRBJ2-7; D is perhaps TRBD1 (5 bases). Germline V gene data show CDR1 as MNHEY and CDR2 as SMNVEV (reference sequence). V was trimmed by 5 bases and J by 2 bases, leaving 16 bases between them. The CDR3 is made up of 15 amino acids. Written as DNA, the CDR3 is TGTGCCAGCAGTGGAAGGGGTGGCGGCACCTACGAGCAGTACTTC. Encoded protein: CASSGRGGGTYEQYF.